The 17 T cell receptor beta chains reported below all come from one sample, sequenced in a study of blood T cell repertoires in COVID-19. Data came from immunoSEQ multiplex PCR; TCRdb stores just in-frame clones and leaves some out. The sample has about 140,000 clones; over 70% are singletons. Sequenced input: peripheral blood. The receptors stem from a man between 65 and 85 years old who had recovered from COVID-19.

The chain couples TRBV27 to TRBJ2-5; unclear D gene. The CDR3 extends over 14 amino acids. The germline V gene encodes CDR1 MNHEY and CDR2 SMNVEV (reference sequence). Between the trimmed V and J ends, which lost 2 bases and 5 bases, there was a span of 12 bases. The CDR3 reads CASSLLANPETQYF. CDR3 coding DNA: TGTGCCAGCAGTTTACTGGCCAATCCGGAGACCCAGTACTTC.

The chain employs TRBV5-1 and TRBJ2-7; possible D gene TRBD2, 6 bases. The CDR3 has 15 residues. Germline V gene sequence: CDR1 SGHRS, CDR2 YFSETQ. V was cut by 2 bases and J by 3 bases, with 15 bases left in between. The CDR3 DNA reads TGCGCCAGCAGCTTAATAGCGGCATCCAGCTACGAGCAGTACTTC. Its translation is CASSLIAASSYEQYF.

The CDR3 here is CASSPTGGIINQPQHF. The CDR3 DNA reads TGTGCCAGCTCACCCACCGGGGGAATTATCAATCAGCCCCAGCATTTT. The chain combines TRBV18 with TRBJ1-5; TRBD1 might be the D (5 bases). The CDR3 extends over 16 amino acids. Germline V gene data show CDR1 as KGHSH and CDR2 as LQKENI. Deletions cut 3 bases from V and 3 bases from J, with 15 bases between.

V gene TRBV29-1 combines with J gene TRBJ2-3; 7 positions agree with TRBD2. The germline V gene has CDR1 SQVTM and CDR2 ANQGSEA. Trimming removed 8 bases from V and 0 bases from J; junction bases left unmatched: 5. The CDR3 runs 13 residues. CDR3 loop: CSHGSGSTDTQYF. CDR3 nucleotide sequence: TGCAGCCATGGTAGCGGGAGCACAGATACGCAGTATTTT.

V and J are TRBV6-1 and TRBJ2-7, with 14 positions matching TRBD2. Unmatched junction bases numbered 6, after V lost 4 bases and J lost 1 base. Germline V CDR1 and CDR2: MNHNS, SASEGT. This CDR3 has 17 amino acids. The CDR3 loop reads CASSGGTSGSRSYEQYF. As DNA, the CDR3 is TGTGCCAGCAGTGGAGGGACTAGCGGGAGTCGTTCCTACGAGCAGTACTTC.

The chain has TRBV19 and TRBJ2-1, with 10 bases matching TRBD1. Trimming cost V 7 bases and J 7 bases; bases outside gene matches: 4. The germline V gene encodes CDR1 LNHDA and CDR2 SQIVND (reference sequence). This CDR3 is 13 amino acids long. In nucleotides, the CDR3 is TGTGCCAGTATTCCGGACAGGGGGAATGAGCAGTTCTTC. Amino acid sequence: CASIPDRGNEQFF.

The chain combines TRBV7-9 with TRBJ2-5; D unclear. The CDR3 length is 13 residues. Per germline, CDR1 SEHNR and CDR2 FQNEAQ (reference sequence). V was shortened by 6 bases and J by 5 bases, with 13 bases between the two germline ends. The CDR3 DNA follows: TGTGCCAGCAGAACATTTTCGGGTGAGACCCAGTACTTC. Translating gives CASRTFSGETQYF.

The rearrangement uses TRBV27 and TRBJ2-1; TRBD2 aligns across 10 bases. The CDR3 runs 15 residues. The J segment lost 3 bases and the V segment lost 5 bases, leaving 4 bases of the junction unmatched. Germline V lookup: CDR1 MNHEY, CDR2 SMNVEV (reference sequence). The CDR3 sequence: CASSLAGDDYNEQFF. CDR3 nucleotides: TGTGCCAGCAGTCTAGCGGGAGATGACTACAATGAGCAGTTCTTC.

CDR3 loop: CASSIRTPGGTQYF. As DNA, the CDR3 is TGTGCCAGTAGTATTAGGACACCCGGCGGGACCCAGTACTTC. The V and J genes are TRBV19 and TRBJ2-5, with a weak D call TRBD1 (5 bases). This CDR3 has 14 residues. V was shortened by 3 bases and J by 7 bases, with 15 bases between the two germline ends. Germline assignment: CDR1 LNHDA and CDR2 SQIVND (reference sequence).

The rearrangement uses TRBV7-7 and TRBJ2-1; 11 bases map to TRBD2. The J segment lost 9 bases and the V segment lost 0 bases, leaving 1 base of the junction unmatched. The CDR3 consists of 14 residues. Germline V gene data show CDR1 as SSHAT and CDR2 as FNYEAQ (reference sequence). In nucleotides, the CDR3 is TGTGCCAGCAGCTTAGCAGGGACTAGCGGTGAGCAGTTCTTC. Protein: CASSLAGTSGEQFF.

This sequence joins TRBV29-1 and TRBJ2-7; tentative D call: TRBD2 (5 bases). CDR1 is SQVTM and CDR2 is ANQGSEA in the germline V gene. V dropped 3 bases and J dropped 0 bases, with 9 bases sitting between them. The CDR3 length is 13 residues. The DNA for the CDR3 is TGCAGCGTTGAGAGGGAGAGCTCCTACGAGCAGTACTTC. Its protein is CSVERESSYEQYF.

The chain combines TRBV30 with TRBJ1-1, with D maybe TRBD1 (6 bases). Trimming took 3 bases from V and 1 from J, leaving 27 bases between them. This CDR3 region has 19 residues. CDR1 and CDR2 (germline): GTSNPN, SVGIG (reference sequence). In DNA form, the CDR3 reads TGTGCCTGGAGCGCACCTGTTGGGACACCGACGTTCGAGAACACTGAAGCTTTCTTT. Translated: CAWSAPVGTPTFENTEAFF.

J is TRBJ2-4 and V is TRBV4-3; 8 nucleotides align to TRBD2. Looked up from germline, CDR1 is LGHNA and CDR2 is YSLEER. With 0 bases clipped from V and 3 bases from J, the junction kept 4 bases outside the gene matches. This CDR3 region has 16 residues. The CDR3 nucleotides read TGCGCCAGCAGCCAAGATGCCGGGAGGGGCAAAAACATTCAGTACTTC. This codes for CASSQDAGRGKNIQYF.

CDR3 region: CSVVPQANYGYTF. CDR3 nucleotides: TGCAGCGTTGTCCCGCAGGCCAACTATGGCTACACCTTC. This chain joins TRBV29-1 and TRBJ1-2; D remains ambiguous. The V end lost 4 bases, the J end lost 2 bases, and 11 bases lay between the germline ends. The CDR3 covers 13 residues. Per germline, CDR1 SQVTM and CDR2 ANQGSEA.

Here the CDR3 DNA reads TGTGCTAGGGACGGAGGGCGAGAGACCCAGTACTTC. Protein product: CARDGGRETQYF. The chain joins TRBV12-5 to TRBJ2-5, with a tentative D call TRBD2 (6 bases). The germline gives CDR1 LGHNT, CDR2 FRNRAP. This CDR3 region has 12 residues. V gave up 9 bases and J gave up 4 bases, with 12 bases separating them.

This chain joins TRBV7-8 and TRBJ2-1; the match to TRBD2 covers 12 bases. The CDR3 spans 13 residues. With V trimmed by 5 bases and J by 10 bases, 3 bases remained unmatched. Germline assignment: CDR1 SGHVS and CDR2 FQNEAQ. Here the CDR3 reads CASSLGLAGEQFF. CDR3 nucleotides: TGTGCCAGCAGCCTTGGACTAGCGGGAGAGCAGTTCTTC.

The chain is built from TRBV5-1 and TRBJ1-1; TRBD1 matches at 7 bases. The V and J ends lost 4 bases and 4 bases, in that order; junction bases with no gene match: 16. CDR1 is SGHRS, CDR2 YFSETQ, per germline. This CDR3 is 17 amino acids long. The CDR3 loop is CASSTPQGVGWGTEAFF. In nucleotides, the CDR3 is TGCGCCAGCAGCACACCTCAGGGGGTCGGTTGGGGCACTGAAGCTTTCTTT.